The 31 T cell receptor beta chains given below trace back to one sample, sequenced in a study of regulatory T cells in long-lasting Graves disease. Time point specified: newly diagnosed GD, antithyroid drugs for less than 3 months. Researchers made the TCR library from RNA that was extracted from PBMCs. Relying on iRepertoire HTBI primers and Arm-PCR of CDR3 regions, the team built TCR beta libraries. TCRdb re-derived calls from the multiplex PCR reads in MiXCR, one entry per CDR3 protein. In the table there are under 800,000 distinct CDR3 sequences, around 17% of which are singletons. These records were also assigned to another study, of T cells in Graves' hyperthyroidism and ophthalmopathy.

The sequenced sample was peripheral blood mononuclear cells (PBMCs), obtained at new diagnosis, from a patient treated with antithyroid drugs. These receptors were taken from a woman aged 30 to 39 with Graves disease.

This clonotype was found a few times. CDR3 sequence: CAIQGNYGYTF. The DNA of the CDR3 is TGTGCCATCCAGGGAAACTATGGCTACACCTTC. The chain couples TRBV28 to TRBJ1-2; perhaps TRBD1 as D (5 bases). Germline V gives CDR1 MDHEN, CDR2 SYDVKM. The CDR3 is 11 residues long. V dropped 10 bases and J dropped 2 bases, with 8 bases sitting between them.

The chain is built from TRBV9 and TRBJ2-3; D is perhaps TRBD2 (5 bases). CDR3 length equals 15 residues. The V end was cut by 3 bases, the J end by 2 bases, with 13 bases between. CDR1 and CDR2 (germline): SGDLS, YYNGEE. The CDR3 DNA reads TGTGCCAGCAGCGCCGGGGTCATGTCCACAGATACGCAGTATTTT. Residues: CASSAGVMSTDTQYF.

This clonotype was counted ten times or more. The chain is built from TRBV2 and TRBJ2-7; 7 nucleotides match TRBD1. With 1 base clipped from V and 3 bases from J, the junction kept 6 bases outside the gene matches. CDR3 length: 15 residues. The germline CDR1 and CDR2 sequences are SNHLY and FYNNEI. The CDR3 here is CASSEGPGGVYEQYF. The CDR3 coding sequence is TGTGCCAGCAGTGAAGGTCCAGGGGGTGTCTACGAGCAGTACTTC.

This clonotype was counted at least ten times. The V gene is TRBV7-8, the J gene TRBJ2-3; the D call may be TRBD1 or TRBD2 (5 bases each). The CDR3 runs to 19 residues. The ends were cut back, 5 bases at V and 1 base at J, with 25 bases in the middle. Germline V gives CDR1 SGHVS, CDR2 FQNEAQ. The CDR3: CASSPTWGKGVLGTDTQYF. The CDR3, as DNA: TGTGCCAGCAGCCCGACCTGGGGGAAGGGAGTGCTTGGCACAGATACGCAGTATTTT.

In this sample, this clonotype turned up a few times. The chain joins TRBV9 to TRBJ1-5; D might be TRBD1 (6 bases). Germline V gives CDR1 SGDLS, CDR2 YYNGEE. Trimming took 3 bases from V and 9 from J, leaving 13 bases between them. This CDR3 region has 13 residues. This CDR3 reads CASSANPTGPQHF. CDR3 sequence (DNA): TGTGCCAGCAGCGCGAATCCGACAGGGCCCCAGCATTTT.

The J gene is TRBJ2-3, the V gene TRBV30; D perhaps matches TRBD1 (5 bases). The germline V and J ends were trimmed by 4 bases and 4 bases, with 12 bases remaining between them. CDR1 GTSNPN and CDR2 SVGIG come from the germline V gene (reference sequence). This CDR3 contains 13 residues. CDR3 in amino acids: CAWNPQGADTQYF. CDR3 coding DNA: TGTGCCTGGAATCCCCAGGGCGCAGATACGCAGTATTTT.

This clonotype was observed many times. V is TRBV2 and J is TRBJ2-2, with D perhaps TRBD2 (6 bases). Per germline, CDR1 SNHLY and CDR2 FYNNEI. Trimming stripped 3 bases from V and 1 base from J, with 9 bases between. This CDR3 comprises 15 residues. The DNA for the CDR3 is TGTGCCAGCAGTGAGCGCGGGATGAACACCGGGGAGCTGTTTTTT. Residues: CASSERGMNTGELFF. Full variable domain (rest looked up from reference TRBV2 and TRBJ2-2): EPEVTQTPSHQVTQMGQEVILRCVPISNHLYFYWYRQILGQKVEFLVSFYNNEISEKSEIFDDQFSVERPDGSNFTLKIRSTKLEDSAMYFCASSERGMNTGELFFGEGSRLTVL.

V and J are TRBV27 and TRBJ2-5, with D possibly matching TRBD1 (6 bases). The CDR3 contains 17 residues. V shed 2 bases and J shed 2 bases, with 18 bases lying between them. In germline, CDR1 is MNHEY, CDR2 SMNVEV (reference sequence). The CDR3 reads CASSLLGGQPFQETQYF. CDR3 nucleotides: TGTGCCAGCAGTTTACTTGGGGGACAACCGTTTCAAGAGACCCAGTACTTC.

This chain joins TRBV19 and TRBJ2-1; 8 nucleotides align to TRBD2. Trimming removed 6 bases from V and 8 bases from J; junction bases left unmatched: 3. The germline gives CDR1 LNHDA, CDR2 SQIVND (reference sequence). This CDR3 is built from 12 residues. This CDR3 is CASRAGGDEQFF. In DNA, the CDR3 is TGTGCCAGTAGAGCCGGGGGGGATGAGCAGTTCTTC.

This clonotype showed up just a few times. The chain uses TRBV5-1 and TRBJ2-1; 14 bases fit TRBD2. Germline-derived CDR1 and CDR2 are SGHRS and YFSETQ. Germline trimming cut 4 bases from V and 7 bases from J; bases unmatched to any gene: 4. CDR3 length: 15 amino acids. Here the CDR3 DNA reads TGCGCCAGCAGCGCGGGACTAGCGGGAGCGAATGAGCAGTTCTTC. Protein product: CASSAGLAGANEQFF.

The CDR3 sequence: CATEGGEAFF. The CDR3 DNA reads TGTGCCACCGAGGGGGGGGAAGCTTTCTTT. This chain joins TRBV28 and TRBJ1-1; maybe TRBD1 (6 bases). The germline V gene has CDR1 MDHEN and CDR2 SYDVKM. The CDR3 covers 10 residues. V was clipped by 10 bases and J by 8 bases, with 11 bases between them.

The table lists this clonotype with many counts. V gene TRBV15 combines with J gene TRBJ2-7; possibly TRBD2 for D (6 bases). The CDR3 length is 14 residues. Germline CDR1 LNHNV, CDR2 YYDKDF (reference sequence). Trimming left V 3 bases short and J 3 bases short, with 12 bases between. The CDR3 region is CATSSGGKGYEQYF. As DNA, the CDR3 is TGTGCCACCAGCAGCGGGGGTAAGGGCTACGAGCAGTACTTC.

There are many counts of this clonotype. The chain has TRBV2 and TRBJ2-5; 9 bases are a match to TRBD2. V was clipped by 0 bases and J by 2 bases; unmatched bases: 7. The CDR3 is 17 amino acids. Germline CDR1 SNHLY, CDR2 FYNNEI. CDR3 residues: CASSEARLAGSQETQYF. In nucleotides, the CDR3 is TGTGCCAGCAGTGAAGCCAGGCTAGCGGGGTCACAAGAGACCCAGTACTTC.

This clonotype was counted only a few times. The V gene is TRBV18, the J gene TRBJ1-5; 9 bases fit TRBD1. The CDR3 is 14 amino acids. Germline CDR1 KGHSH, CDR2 LQKENI. The ends lost 6 bases at V and 7 bases at J; junction bases unmatched: 7. The CDR3 loop is CASSPTDRGQPQHF. The CDR3 DNA is TGTGCCAGCTCCCCCACGGACAGGGGCCAGCCCCAGCATTTT.

This clonotype was counted between two and nine times. This chain links TRBV30 with TRBJ2-1; D is ambiguous. The CDR3 extends over 14 amino acids. Germline CDR1 is GTSNPN and CDR2 is SVGIG (reference sequence). V was shortened by 2 bases and J by 0 bases, with 8 bases between the two germline ends. CDR3 region: CAWSSQDSYNEQFF. In nucleotides, the CDR3 is TGTGCCTGGAGTTCACAAGACTCCTACAATGAGCAGTTCTTC.

This clonotype was found many times. The V call is TRBV24-1, the J call TRBJ2-5; 10 bases agree with TRBD1. Germline loops: CDR1 KGHDR, CDR2 SFDVKD. CDR3 size: 17 residues. V lost 5 bases, J lost 0 bases, and 8 bases stayed unmatched. The CDR3 sequence is CATSVLPGTGDQETQYF. CDR3 nucleotide sequence: TGTGCCACCAGTGTGCTTCCCGGGACAGGGGACCAAGAGACCCAGTACTTC.

This clonotype was seen ten or more times. J is TRBJ2-1 and V is TRBV24-1; no reliable D call. CDR3 length: 13 residues. Trimming took 10 bases from V and 2 from J, leaving 11 bases between them. Germline V gene lookup returns CDR1 KGHDR and CDR2 SFDVKD. CDR3 residues: CATKDLTYNEQFF. Here the CDR3 DNA reads TGTGCCACTAAAGATCTAACCTACAATGAGCAGTTCTTC.

This clonotype was seen once. The chain uses TRBV20-1 and TRBJ1-2; D might be TRBD1 (6 bases). In germline, CDR1 is DFQATT, CDR2 SNEGSKA (reference sequence). V was pared by 1 base and J by 7 bases, with 16 bases between. The CDR3 spans 14 residues. In DNA form, the CDR3 reads TGCAGTGCTAGAGTGCGGGGGCTCCCATTTGGCTACACCTTC. This codes for CSARVRGLPFGYTF.

The sample holds many counts of this clonotype. This chain joins TRBV12-3 or TRBV12-4 and TRBJ2-7; no reliable D call. The CDR3 runs 13 residues. Trimming took 5 bases from V and 5 from J, leaving 13 bases between them. The CDR3 here is CASSPQSRHEQYF. The DNA for the CDR3 is TGTGCCAGCAGTCCTCAATCAAGGCACGAGCAGTACTTC.

This clonotype has at least ten counts. The chain employs TRBV27 and TRBJ2-5; D may match TRBD1 or TRBD2 (5 bases each). V lost 8 bases and J 4 bases, leaving 23 bases between the germline ends. CDR1 and CDR2 from the germline V gene are MNHEY and SMNVEV (reference sequence). The CDR3 sequence is 16 residues long. This chain's CDR3 is CASGRSAGLGVETQYF. For the CDR3, the DNA is TGTGCCAGCGGGAGATCGGCGGGCCTGGGGGTAGAGACCCAGTACTTC.

The V and J genes are TRBV7-9 and TRBJ1-1; D is possibly TRBD1 (5 bases). The CDR3 loop spans 16 amino acids. Germline CDR1 and CDR2: SEHNR and FQNEAQ (reference sequence). With 4 bases removed from V and 11 bases from J, the gap between germline ends came to 26 bases. The CDR3 DNA follows: TGTGCCAGCAGCTCCCTGGGGCGAGAAAACCGAATCGAGGCTTTCTTT. Encoded protein: CASSSLGRENRIEAFF.

A few counts support this clonotype. CDR3 DNA sequence: TGCAGCGTCTTACTAGCGGGACGGGAGACCCAGTACTTC. It encodes CSVLLAGRETQYF. The rearrangement links TRBV29-1 to TRBJ2-5; 10 nucleotides line up with TRBD2. This CDR3 is built from 13 residues. Trimming at V came to 6 bases and at J to 5 bases, leaving 6 bases not matched to a gene. Germline V gene sequence: CDR1 SQVTM, CDR2 ANQGSEA.

The chain couples TRBV5-6 to TRBJ2-3, with 7 bases that match TRBD2. Germline CDR1 and CDR2: SGHDT and YYEEEE. J gave up 5 bases and V 0 bases, and 6 bases lay outside the gene matches. CDR3 length equals 15 residues. DNA for the CDR3: TGTGCCAGCAGCTTGGTGGGCGGGGGTTTAGATACGCAGTATTTT. It codes for CASSLVGGGLDTQYF.

This clonotype came up many times. The chain employs TRBV12-3 or TRBV12-4 and TRBJ1-1; D remains unclear. V lost 2 bases and J 4 bases, leaving 20 bases between the germline ends. The CDR3 totals 17 residues. CDR3 coding DNA: TGTGCCAGCAGTTTATTGGCGTGGCAGCCCTTGGGCACTGAAGCTTTCTTT. Encoded protein: CASSLLAWQPLGTEAFF.

The sample holds many counts of this clonotype. This chain joins TRBV4-1 and TRBJ2-5, with D unresolved. CDR3 size: 13 residues. V was shortened by 0 bases and J by 5 bases, with 7 bases between the two germline ends. The germline V gene has CDR1 MGHRA and CDR2 YSYEKL. The CDR3 region is CASSQDERETQYF. The CDR3 region has the DNA TGCGCCAGCAGCCAAGATGAACGGGAGACCCAGTACTTC.

The rearrangement links TRBV28 to TRBJ2-7; D remains unclear. The CDR3 is 14 residues long. CDR1 is MDHEN and CDR2 is SYDVKM in the germline V gene. The ends were cut back, 2 bases at V and 1 base at J, with 9 bases in the middle. CDR3 nucleotides: TGTGCCAGCAGTTTACCTTGGGGATCCTACGAGCAGTACTTC. Translated, it gives CASSLPWGSYEQYF.

This clonotype has at least ten counts. The chain employs TRBV28 and TRBJ2-7; D is possibly TRBD1 (6 bases). The V end was cut by 7 bases, the J end by 3 bases, with 16 bases between. There are 14 residues in the CDR3. Germline V gene lookup returns CDR1 MDHEN and CDR2 SYDVKM. The CDR3 region is CASTQGGFHYEQYF. The DNA for the CDR3 is TGTGCCAGCACCCAAGGGGGATTCCACTACGAGCAGTACTTC.

This clonotype was counted at least ten times. The chain links TRBV3-1 to TRBJ1-1; D gene uncertain. CDR1 and CDR2 (germline): LGHDT, YNNKEL (reference sequence). The V and J ends lost 4 bases and 3 bases respectively, with 12 bases between them. This CDR3 is built from 14 residues. The CDR3 DNA follows: TGTGCCAGCAGCCGACAAATCGGGGACACTGAAGCTTTCTTT. It translates to CASSRQIGDTEAFF.

This clonotype was counted many times. The V and J genes are TRBV9 and TRBJ1-1; TRBD1 matches at 8 bases. V lost 0 bases, J lost 3 bases, and 4 bases stayed unmatched. The CDR3 has 15 amino acids. From germline, CDR1 is SGDLS and CDR2 YYNGEE. The CDR3 coding sequence is TGTGCCAGCAGCGTAGAGACAGGGGTCTACACTGAAGCTTTCTTT. Its translation: CASSVETGVYTEAFF. The whole variable domain, remainder taken from reference TRBV9 and TRBJ1-1, is DSGVTQTPKHLITATGQRVTLRCSPRSGDLSVYWYQQSLDQGLQFLIQYYNGEERAKGNILERFSAQQFPDLHSELNLSSLELGDSALYFCASSVETGVYTEAFFGQGTRLTVV.

This clonotype showed up just a few times. V and J are TRBV9 and TRBJ2-1; no clear D gene. CDR3 size: 13 residues. V shed 0 bases and J shed 6 bases, with 7 bases lying between them. CDR1 is SGDLS, CDR2 YYNGEE, per germline. This chain's CDR3 is CASSVDYVNEQFF. CDR3 sequence (DNA): TGTGCCAGCAGCGTAGATTATGTCAATGAGCAGTTCTTC.

This clonotype has a handful of counts. The rearrangement uses TRBV30 and TRBJ1-5, with 7 bases that match TRBD1. The CDR3 runs 13 residues. V lost 1 base and J lost 7; bases outside the gene matches: 4. Germline-derived CDR1 and CDR2 are GTSNPN and SVGIG (reference sequence). Here the CDR3 reads CAWSAGGRQPQHF. In nucleotides, the CDR3 is TGTGCCTGGAGTGCAGGGGGGCGGCAGCCCCAGCATTTT.